A single sample gave rise to the 17 T cell receptor beta chains below, sequenced in a study of cytomegalovirus exposure and HLA in healthy donors. The repertoire was sequenced with immunoSEQ multiplex PCR; TCRdb's copy has only in-frame clones and lacks some. The data show some 140,000 clones, 70% to 90% seen once. The sample comprised PBMCs. The receptors were sampled from a man between 18 and 29 years old in good health and CMV-seropositive.

The chain employs TRBV19 and TRBJ1-1; TRBD1 aligns across 7 bases. The CDR3 runs 13 residues. Trimming at V came to 8 bases and at J to 0 bases, leaving 3 bases not matched to a gene. Germline-derived CDR1 and CDR2 are LNHDA and SQIVND (reference sequence). CDR3 DNA: TGTGCCAGTTCGGACAGGATGAACACTGAAGCTTTCTTT. This encodes CASSDRMNTEAFF.

Only one count was recorded for this clone. The chain links TRBV6-6 to TRBJ2-3; 8 bases agree with TRBD2. Germline CDR1 MNHNY, CDR2 SVGAGI (reference sequence). The CDR3 spans 15 residues. The ends lost 6 bases at V and 6 bases at J; junction bases unmatched: 11. The CDR3 DNA follows: TGTGCCAGCAGACAAAGCGGGGGAGCTCCGGATACGCAGTATTTT. Protein: CASRQSGGAPDTQYF.

The CDR3 loop is CASSPVRRNEQFF. The CDR3 nucleotides are TGTGCCAGCAGCCCCGTGCGTCGCAATGAGCAGTTCTTC. The chain couples TRBV7-9 to TRBJ2-1; D gene ambiguous. This CDR3 contains 13 residues. CDR1 SEHNR and CDR2 FQNEAQ come from the germline V gene (reference sequence). V gave up 5 bases and J gave up 6 bases, with 11 bases separating them.

The chain uses TRBV4-2 and TRBJ2-1, with D tentatively TRBD2 (5 bases). The CDR3 contains 13 residues. Germline V CDR1 and CDR2: LGHNA, YNFKEQ. The V end was cut by 4 bases, the J end by 5 bases, with 9 bases between. CDR3 bases: TGTGCCAGCAGCCCGACCGGGAACAATGAGCAGTTCTTC. It specifies CASSPTGNNEQFF.

The gene calls are TRBV2 and TRBJ2-1; TRBD2 aligns across 11 bases. Germline V gene data show CDR1 as SNHLY and CDR2 as FYNNEI. V lost 1 base to trimming and J lost 8 bases; unmatched junction nucleotides: 7. The CDR3 totals 16 residues. CDR3: CASSEVLAGERDEQFF. CDR3 nucleotides: TGTGCCAGCAGTGAAGTACTAGCGGGAGAGCGGGATGAGCAGTTCTTC.

The chain joins TRBV21-1 to TRBJ1-3; the table names TRBD1, a call not compared with the DNA. TRBV21-1 is flagged as a pseudogene. This CDR3 spans 14 amino acids. The CDR3 protein is CASSTGQGRYTIYF. CDR3 nucleotides: TGTGCCAGCAGCACCGGACAGGGTAGATACACCATATATTTT.

The chain links TRBV11-2 to TRBJ2-7, with 13 bases identical to TRBD2. J was trimmed by 3 bases and V by 3 bases; bases with no gene match: 8. Germline V gives CDR1 SGHAT, CDR2 FQNNGV. This CDR3 contains 17 residues. This CDR3 reads CASSFGRRTSGSYEQYF. CDR3 coding DNA: TGTGCCAGCAGCTTCGGTAGGAGGACTAGCGGGAGCTACGAGCAGTACTTC.

This clone was seen only a few times. V gene TRBV7-3 combines with J gene TRBJ2-5; D may be TRBD2 (5 bases). This CDR3 is built from 13 residues. Germline CDR1 reads SGHTA; CDR2 reads FQGTGA. V dropped 4 bases and J dropped 1 base, with 7 bases sitting between them. The CDR3 coding sequence is TGTGCCAGCAGCTCCGGACTCCAAGAGACCCAGTACTTC. It is translated as CASSSGLQETQYF.

The chain is built from TRBV6-5 and TRBJ2-2; 10 nucleotides line up with TRBD2. V trimming: 10 bases; J trimming: 0 bases; junction bases outside the gene matches: 5. In germline, CDR1 is MNHEY, CDR2 SVGAGI. This CDR3 contains 15 residues. In DNA form, the CDR3 reads TGTGCCACCCAGCGGGGGGGTACGAACACCGGGGAGCTGTTTTTT. Residues: CATQRGGTNTGELFF.

This sequence joins TRBV4-1 and TRBJ1-5; TRBD1 might be the D (5 bases). The germline V gene encodes CDR1 MGHRA and CDR2 YSYEKL. The V gene lost 0 bases and the J gene lost 3 bases, with 12 bases spanning the gap. This CDR3 is 16 amino acids long. CDR3 protein: CASSQDHRQINQPQHF. DNA for the CDR3: TGCGCCAGCAGCCAAGATCATCGACAGATCAATCAGCCCCAGCATTTT.

The gene calls are TRBV11-2 and TRBJ2-1; D remains unclear. The CDR3 covers 16 residues. V gave up 1 base and J gave up 0 bases, with 10 bases separating them. CDR1 is SGHAT and CDR2 is FQNNGV in the germline V gene. The DNA for the CDR3 is TGTGCCAGCAGCTTAGCACCGGTGAGCTCCTACAATGAGCAGTTCTTC. It encodes CASSLAPVSSYNEQFF.

By frequency in the sample, this clone is medium-sized (0.01 to 0.1%). As DNA, the CDR3 is TGTGCCAGCAGCCAGGACAGGTCGAGCAAGTACTTC. Its protein product is CASSQDRSSKYF. V gene TRBV14 combines with J gene TRBJ2-7; 7 bases fit TRBD1. CDR1 and CDR2 from the germline V gene are SGHDN and FVKESK. With 3 bases clipped from V and 11 bases from J, the junction kept 7 bases outside the gene matches. The CDR3 sequence is 12 residues long.

This clone has just a few counts. CDR3 protein: CASSFTGEVGYGYTF. CDR3 nucleotide sequence: TGCGCCAGCAGCTTTACAGGGGAGGTGGGCTATGGCTACACCTTC. The gene calls are TRBV5-1 and TRBJ1-2; 7 bases match TRBD1. The J segment lost 4 bases and the V segment lost 2 bases, leaving 8 bases of the junction unmatched. The CDR3 has 15 amino acids. Germline V gene lookup returns CDR1 SGHRS and CDR2 YFSETQ.

This clone was seen a single time. The rearrangement uses TRBV5-4 and TRBJ1-2; 7 bases align to TRBD1. CDR1 is SGHNT and CDR2 is YYREEE in the germline V gene (reference sequence). Unmatched junction bases numbered 10, after V lost 4 bases and J lost 4 bases. The CDR3 contains 15 residues. The CDR3, as DNA: TGTGCCAGCAGCCTGAGAGGGGGCGCGGGCTATGGCTACACCTTC. Translation: CASSLRGGAGYGYTF.

This chain links TRBV27 with TRBJ1-6, with D unresolved. The CDR3 covers 15 residues. V lost 3 bases to trimming and J lost 7 bases, with 13 bases between them. The germline gives CDR1 MNHEY, CDR2 SMNVEV (reference sequence). As DNA, the CDR3 is TGTGCCAGCAGTTTTTTGTGGCAGGAAAATTCACCCCTCCACTTT. The encoded protein is CASSFLWQENSPLHF.

J is TRBJ2-7 and V is TRBV15; a weak D match, TRBD2 (7 bases). The CDR3 has 15 amino acids. Germline lookup yields CDR1 LNHNV and CDR2 YYDKDF (reference sequence). The V gene lost 0 bases and the J gene lost 6 bases, with 15 bases spanning the gap. In nucleotides, the CDR3 is TGTGCCACCAGCAGAGAGGTCGGGGGGCGGGTCGAGCAGTACTTC. Translation gives CATSREVGGRVEQYF.

This clone was recorded only once. The gene calls are TRBV7-2 and TRBJ2-1; unclear D gene. The CDR3 has 17 residues. Germline V gene lookup returns CDR1 SGHTA and CDR2 FQGNSA. The V end was cut by 0 bases, the J end by 8 bases, with 20 bases between. Here the CDR3 reads CASSLAILVGLEYEQFF. Written as DNA, the CDR3 is TGTGCCAGCAGCTTAGCAATCCTAGTGGGTCTTGAGTATGAGCAGTTCTTC.